The sequence of this TCR beta chain was determined in a study of cytomegalovirus exposure and HLA in healthy donors. CDR1 and CDR2 from the germline V gene are ENHRY and SYGVKD. V was clipped by 10 bases and J by 0 bases, with 13 bases between them. This CDR3 region has 14 residues. Both 60 Vbeta primers and 13 Jbeta primers went into the PCR. Data came from immunoSEQ multiplex PCR; TCRdb stores just in-frame clones and leaves some out. The table lists tens of thousands of clones, under 80% of them singletons. This clonotype originated in a man between 18 and 35 years old in good health and CMV-seropositive. This chain joins TRBV10-3 and TRBJ1-5; D unclear. Sequencing input: PBMCs. The CDR3 sequence: CATRDQHSNQPQHF. CDR3 in DNA: TGTGCCACACGGGATCAACATAGCAATCAGCCCCAGCATTTT.